Listed here is a single T cell receptor beta chain. Antigen unknown. This sample is part of a study of cytomegalovirus exposure and HLA in healthy donors. The PCR employed 60 Vbeta primers together with 13 Jbeta primers. Sequencing was performed with immunoSEQ multiplex PCR; in TCRdb, only in-frame clones are kept and a portion is missing. Among 75,000 to 100,000 clones listed, about 77% were seen once. Study observations and caveats: With further analysis later on, most CMV-associated TCR beta chains appeared HLA-restricted.

Trimming left V 8 bases short and J 0 bases short, with 11 bases between. CDR3 size: 13 residues. Germline lookup yields CDR1 MDHEN and CDR2 SYDVKM. The J gene is TRBJ2-7, the V gene TRBV28; tentatively, D is TRBD2 (5 bases). Sequences were obtained from PBMCs. The clonotype comes from a man in his forties or fifties in good health and CMV-seronegative. The CDR3 here is CASEGGISYEQYF. Written as DNA, the CDR3 is TGTGCCAGCGAAGGAGGAATCTCCTACGAGCAGTACTTC.